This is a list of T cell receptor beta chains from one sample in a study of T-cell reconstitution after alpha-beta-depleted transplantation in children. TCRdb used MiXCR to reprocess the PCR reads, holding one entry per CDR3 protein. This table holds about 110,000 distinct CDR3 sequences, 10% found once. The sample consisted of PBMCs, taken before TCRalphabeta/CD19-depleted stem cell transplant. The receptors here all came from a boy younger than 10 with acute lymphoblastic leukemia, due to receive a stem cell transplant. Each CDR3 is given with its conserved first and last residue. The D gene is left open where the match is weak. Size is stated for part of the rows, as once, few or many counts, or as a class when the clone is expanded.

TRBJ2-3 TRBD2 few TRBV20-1 TGCAGTGCTAGAGTGGGACTAGGGGGTGTAGATACGCAGTATTTT CSARVGLGGVDTQYF
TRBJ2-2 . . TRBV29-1 TGCAGCGTTGGTCGGTACACCGGGGAGCTGTTTTTT CSVGRYTGELFF
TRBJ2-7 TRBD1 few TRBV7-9 TGTGCCAGCAGCTTAGCCGGGACAGGCTACGAGCAGTACTTC CASSLAGTGYEQYF
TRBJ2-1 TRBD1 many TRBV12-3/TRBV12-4 TGTGCCAGCAGGCCCGGACAGGGTGAGGAGCAGTTCTTC CASRPGQGEEQFF
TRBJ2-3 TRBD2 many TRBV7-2 TGTGCCAGCAGCTTACTAGCGGGTTACACAGATACGCAGTATTTT CASSLLAGYTDTQYF
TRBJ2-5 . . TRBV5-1 TGCGCCAGCAGCTTGGGGATAAGCTTTCAAGAGACCCAGTACTTC CASSLGISFQETQYF
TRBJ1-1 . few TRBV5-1 TGCGCCAGCAGACCGCCCCAGAACACTGAAGCTTTCTTT CASRPPQNTEAFF
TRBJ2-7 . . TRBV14 TGTGCCAGCGGGACCTGGTACGAGCAGTACTTC CASGTWYEQYF
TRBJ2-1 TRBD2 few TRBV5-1 TGCGCCAGCAGCTTGGGGGGGACTAGCGGGGCCTACAATGAGCAGTTCTTC CASSLGGTSGAYNEQFF
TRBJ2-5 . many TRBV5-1 TGCGCCAGCAGCCTAGGGCATACGGAGACCCAGTACTTC CASSLGHTETQYF
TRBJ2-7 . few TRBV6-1 TGTGCCAGCAGTAAGACAGGATATCTAAACGAGCAGTACTTC CASSKTGYLNEQYF
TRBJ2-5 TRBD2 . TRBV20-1 TGCAGTGCTAGACTGGCCCCAGCGGGACCTACCCAGTACTTC CSARLAPAGPTQYF
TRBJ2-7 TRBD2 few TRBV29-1 TGCAGCGTTGAAGACCCCGGGGGACTAACCTACGAGCAGTACTTC CSVEDPGGLTYEQYF
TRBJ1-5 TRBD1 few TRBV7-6 TGTGCCAGCAGCTACCGGACAGGAGATCAGCCCCAGCATTTT CASSYRTGDQPQHF
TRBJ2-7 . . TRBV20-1 TGCAGTGCTCTCCTTAGCTACGAGCAGTACTTC CSALLSYEQYF
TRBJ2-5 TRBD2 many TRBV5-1 TGCGCCAGCACCCTAGCGGGCCCCCCCCAAGAGACCCAGTACTTC CASTLAGPPQETQYF
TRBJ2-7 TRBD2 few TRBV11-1 TGTGCCAGCAGCTTAGCGAAACTAGCGGGAGTTCTAAAATACGAGCAGTACTTC CASSLAKLAGVLKYEQYF
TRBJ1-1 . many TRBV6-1 TGTGCCAGCAGAAAAATTCAGGCTCATGAAGCTTTCTTT CASRKIQAHEAFF
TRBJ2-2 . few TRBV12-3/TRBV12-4 TGTGCCAGCAGTCCCTTTGGACAGCATCCGAACACCGGGGAGCTGTTTTTT CASSPFGQHPNTGELFF
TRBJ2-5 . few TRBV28 TGTGCCAGCAGTGACAATCGCGGACAGACCCAAGAGACCCAGTACTTC CASSDNRGQTQETQYF
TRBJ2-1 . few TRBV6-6 TGTGCCAGCAGTTCTTTTCCAGACGATGAGCAGTTCTTC CASSSFPDDEQFF
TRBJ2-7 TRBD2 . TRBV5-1 TGCGCCAGCAGCCCAATTAGCGGGAGGGCCCTCGGTGAGCAGTACTTC CASSPISGRALGEQYF
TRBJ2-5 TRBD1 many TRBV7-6 TGTGCCAGCAGCTTAGACAGGGGGCAAGAGACCCAGTACTTC CASSLDRGQETQYF
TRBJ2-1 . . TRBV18 TGTGCCAGCCTGACCTCTATTGGTGAGCAGTTCTTC CASLTSIGEQFF
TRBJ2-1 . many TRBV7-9 TGTGCCAGCAGCTTAAGCGGAGGCTCCTACAATGAGCAGTTCTTC CASSLSGGSYNEQFF
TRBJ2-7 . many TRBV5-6 TGTGCCAGCAGCTTAGGCGGAGGGACCTACGAGCAGTACTTC CASSLGGGTYEQYF
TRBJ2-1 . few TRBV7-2 TGTGCCAGCAGCTTAACATTGGCAGTATACAATGAGCAGTTCTTC CASSLTLAVYNEQFF
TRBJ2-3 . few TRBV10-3 TGTGCCATCAGTGAGTCGACAGGCCTCACAGATACGCAGTATTTT CAISESTGLTDTQYF
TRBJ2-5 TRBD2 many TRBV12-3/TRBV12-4 TGTGCCAGCAGTTTAACAAAGAGGACTAGCGGACAAGAGACCCAGTACTTC CASSLTKRTSGQETQYF
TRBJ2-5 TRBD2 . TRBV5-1 TGCGCCAGCAGCCTGGGGACTAGCCTTCCCGAGACCCAGTACTTC CASSLGTSLPETQYF
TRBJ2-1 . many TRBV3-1 TGTGCCAGCAGCCAAGAAGGGGCGCCCGACAATGAGCAGTTCTTC CASSQEGAPDNEQFF
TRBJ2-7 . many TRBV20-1 TGCAGTGCTAGAGATTTGGCAGGCTCCTACGAGCAGTACTTC CSARDLAGSYEQYF
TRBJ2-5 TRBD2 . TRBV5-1 TGCGCCAGCAGCTTGGGGACTAGCTCAAGTGGGGGAGAGACCCAGTACTTC CASSLGTSSSGGETQYF
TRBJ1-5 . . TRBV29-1 TGCAGCGTCCGGGGGAGCAATCAGCCCCAGCATTTT CSVRGSNQPQHF
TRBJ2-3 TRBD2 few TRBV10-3 TGTGCCATCCCCTCGAAGAGGCCTAGCGGGGGATACACAGATACGCAGTATTTT CAIPSKRPSGGYTDTQYF
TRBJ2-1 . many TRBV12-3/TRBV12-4 TGTGCCAGCAGTCAGTACAATGAGCAGTTCTTC CASSQYNEQFF
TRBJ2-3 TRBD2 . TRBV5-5 TGTGCCAGCAGCTTTCCCGCGGGAGTCAAGACAGATACGCAGTATTTT CASSFPAGVKTDTQYF
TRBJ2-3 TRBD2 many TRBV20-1 TGCAGTGCTAGAGCGGGAGGGCCAGATACGCAGTATTTT CSARAGGPDTQYF
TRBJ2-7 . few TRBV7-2 TGTGCCAGCAGCTCGAACAGGGTTTCCTACGAGCAGTACTTC CASSSNRVSYEQYF
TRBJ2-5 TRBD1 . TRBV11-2 TGTGCCAGCAGCGTGGGACAGGGGAGCGTTTTGGAGACCCAGTACTTC CASSVGQGSVLETQYF
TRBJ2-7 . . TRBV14 TGTGCCAGCAGCCTACAGAGATACGAGCAGTACTTC CASSLQRYEQYF
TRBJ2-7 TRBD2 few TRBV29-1 TGCAGCATACTAGCGGGAGGTAGGAGGGAGCAGTACTTC CSILAGGRREQYF
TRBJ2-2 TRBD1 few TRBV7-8 TGTGCCAGCAGCGTTACCCAGGGGGCTCTCGGGGAGCTGTTTTTT CASSVTQGALGELFF
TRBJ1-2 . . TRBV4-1 TGCGCCAGCAGCCAATACCCACAGAGCCAGGCTAACTATGGCTACACCTTC CASSQYPQSQANYGYTF
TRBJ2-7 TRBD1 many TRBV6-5 TGTGCCAGCAGTTTCGAGACAGGGAGCTCCTACGAGCAGTACTTC CASSFETGSSYEQYF